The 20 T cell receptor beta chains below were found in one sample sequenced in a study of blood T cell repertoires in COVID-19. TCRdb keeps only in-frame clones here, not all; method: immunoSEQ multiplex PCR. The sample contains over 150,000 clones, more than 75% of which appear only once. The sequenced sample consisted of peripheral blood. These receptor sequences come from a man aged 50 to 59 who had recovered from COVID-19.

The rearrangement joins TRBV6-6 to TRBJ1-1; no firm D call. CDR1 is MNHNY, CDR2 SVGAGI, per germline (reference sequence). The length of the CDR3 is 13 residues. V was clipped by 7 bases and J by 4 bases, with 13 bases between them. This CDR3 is CASTTQGSTEAFF. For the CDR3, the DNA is TGTGCCAGCACCACCCAAGGGAGCACTGAAGCTTTCTTT.

In nucleotides, the CDR3 is TGCGCCAGCAGCCCGGACTCCCCGCGGGATGAGCAGTTCTTC. Its protein is CASSPDSPRDEQFF. The rearrangement joins TRBV5-1 to TRBJ2-1, with D possibly being TRBD2 (5 bases). V lost 4 bases to trimming and J lost 8 bases, with 16 bases between them. Germline V gene lookup returns CDR1 SGHRS and CDR2 YFSETQ. This CDR3 has 14 residues.

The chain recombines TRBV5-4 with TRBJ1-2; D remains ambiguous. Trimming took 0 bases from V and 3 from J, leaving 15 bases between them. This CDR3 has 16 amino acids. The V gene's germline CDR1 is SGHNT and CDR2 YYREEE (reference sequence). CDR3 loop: CASSLAPISRDYGYTF. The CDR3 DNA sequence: TGTGCCAGCAGCTTGGCCCCAATTAGTAGAGACTATGGCTACACCTTC.

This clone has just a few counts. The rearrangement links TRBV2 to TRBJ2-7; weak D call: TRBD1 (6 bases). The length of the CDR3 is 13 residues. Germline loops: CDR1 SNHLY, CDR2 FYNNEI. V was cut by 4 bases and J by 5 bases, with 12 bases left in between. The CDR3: CASSGIGGHEQYF. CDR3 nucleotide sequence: TGTGCCAGCAGTGGCATTGGGGGCCACGAGCAGTACTTC.

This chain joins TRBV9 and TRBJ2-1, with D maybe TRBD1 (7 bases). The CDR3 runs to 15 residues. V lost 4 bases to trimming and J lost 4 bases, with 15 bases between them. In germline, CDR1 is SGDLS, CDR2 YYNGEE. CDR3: CASSQGGALYNEQFF. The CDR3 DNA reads TGTGCCAGCAGCCAGGGGGGCGCTCTATACAATGAGCAGTTCTTC. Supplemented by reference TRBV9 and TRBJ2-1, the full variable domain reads DSGVTQTPKHLITATGQRVTLRCSPRSGDLSVYWYQQSLDQGLQFLIQYYNGEERAKGNILERFSAQQFPDLHSELNLSSLELGDSALYFCASSQGGALYNEQFFGPGTRLTVL.

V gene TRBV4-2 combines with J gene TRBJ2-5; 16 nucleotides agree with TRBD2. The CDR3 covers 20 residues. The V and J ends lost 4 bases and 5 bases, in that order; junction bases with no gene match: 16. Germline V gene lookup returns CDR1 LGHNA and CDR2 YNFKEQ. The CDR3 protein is CASSPRLPTGLAGGQETQYF. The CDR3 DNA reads TGTGCCAGCAGCCCGAGACTCCCGACGGGACTAGCGGGGGGGCAGGAGACCCAGTACTTC.

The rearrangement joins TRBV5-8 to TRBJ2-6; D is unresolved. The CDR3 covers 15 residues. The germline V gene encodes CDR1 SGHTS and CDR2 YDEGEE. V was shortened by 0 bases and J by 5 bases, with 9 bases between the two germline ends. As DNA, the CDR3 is TGTGCCAGCAGCTTGGGGCAGCGCTGGGCCAACGTCCTGACTTTC. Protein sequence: CASSLGQRWANVLTF.

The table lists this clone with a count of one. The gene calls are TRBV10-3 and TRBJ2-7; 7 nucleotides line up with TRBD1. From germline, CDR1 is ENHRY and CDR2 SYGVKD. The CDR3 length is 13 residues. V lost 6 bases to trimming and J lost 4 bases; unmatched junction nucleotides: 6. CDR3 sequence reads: CAISKPGQYEQYF. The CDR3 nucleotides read TGTGCCATCAGCAAACCGGGACAGTACGAGCAGTACTTC.

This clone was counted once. CDR3: CASSLGGGDNQPQHF. In nucleotides, the CDR3 is TGTGCCAGCAGCTTGGGCGGGGGGGACAATCAGCCCCAGCATTTT. The gene calls are TRBV5-4 and TRBJ1-5; TRBD1 might be the D (5 bases). The CDR3 consists of 15 residues. Germline V gives CDR1 SGHNT, CDR2 YYREEE (reference sequence). V lost 0 bases and J 3 bases, leaving 10 bases between the germline ends.

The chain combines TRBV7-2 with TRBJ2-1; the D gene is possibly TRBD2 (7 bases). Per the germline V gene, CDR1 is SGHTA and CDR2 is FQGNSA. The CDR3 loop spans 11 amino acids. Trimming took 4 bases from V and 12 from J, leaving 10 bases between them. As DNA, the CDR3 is TGTGCCAGCAGCTCTGGGGGGGCGCAGTTCTTC. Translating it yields CASSSGGAQFF.

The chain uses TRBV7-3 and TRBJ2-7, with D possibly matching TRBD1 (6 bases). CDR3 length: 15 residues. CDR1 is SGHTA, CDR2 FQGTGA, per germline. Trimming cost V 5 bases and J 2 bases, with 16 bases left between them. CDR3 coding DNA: TGTGCCAGCAGCCTACGACAGGCGAGCCCCTACGAGCAGTACTTC. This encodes CASSLRQASPYEQYF. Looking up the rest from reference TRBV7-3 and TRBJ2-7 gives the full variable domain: GAGVSQTPSNKVTEKGKYVELRCDPISGHTALYWYRQSLGQGPEFLIYFQGTGAADDSGLPNDRFFAVRPEGSVSTLKIQRTERGDSAVYLCASSLRQASPYEQYFGPGTRLTVT.

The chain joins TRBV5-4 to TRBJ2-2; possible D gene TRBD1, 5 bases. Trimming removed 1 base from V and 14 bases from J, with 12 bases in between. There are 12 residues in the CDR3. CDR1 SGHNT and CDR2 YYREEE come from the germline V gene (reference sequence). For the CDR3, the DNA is TGTGCCAGCAGCTTGAATGGGGCCGACCTGTTTTTT. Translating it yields CASSLNGADLFF.

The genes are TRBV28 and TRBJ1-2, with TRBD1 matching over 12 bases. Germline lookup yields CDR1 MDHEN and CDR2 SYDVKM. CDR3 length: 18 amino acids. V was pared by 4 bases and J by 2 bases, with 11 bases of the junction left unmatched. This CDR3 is CASSSESRDRGRNYGYTF. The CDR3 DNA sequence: TGTGCCAGCAGTTCGGAGTCCCGGGACAGGGGGCGCAACTATGGCTACACCTTC.

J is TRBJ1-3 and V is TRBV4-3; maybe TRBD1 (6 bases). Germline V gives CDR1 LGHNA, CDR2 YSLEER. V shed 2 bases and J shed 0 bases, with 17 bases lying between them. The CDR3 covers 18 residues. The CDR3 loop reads CASSQFRTATSSGNTIYF. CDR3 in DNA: TGCGCCAGCAGCCAATTTAGGACAGCTACCTCCTCTGGAAACACCATATATTTT.

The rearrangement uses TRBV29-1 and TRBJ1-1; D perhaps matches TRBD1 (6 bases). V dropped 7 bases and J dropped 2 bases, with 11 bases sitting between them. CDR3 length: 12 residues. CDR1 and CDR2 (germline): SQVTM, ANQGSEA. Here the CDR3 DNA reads TGCAGCGCGGACAGCCGAAACACTGAAGCTTTCTTT. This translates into CSADSRNTEAFF.

The CDR3 DNA reads TGTGCCACCAGTGACCCGGGACAGGGGGCGGCAGATACGCAGTATTTT. It yields the protein CATSDPGQGAADTQYF. This chain joins TRBV24-1 and TRBJ2-3; 12 nucleotides align to TRBD1. Germline CDR1 KGHDR, CDR2 SFDVKD. The CDR3 has 16 amino acids. V shed 4 bases and J 4 bases; nucleotides not matched to a gene: 5.

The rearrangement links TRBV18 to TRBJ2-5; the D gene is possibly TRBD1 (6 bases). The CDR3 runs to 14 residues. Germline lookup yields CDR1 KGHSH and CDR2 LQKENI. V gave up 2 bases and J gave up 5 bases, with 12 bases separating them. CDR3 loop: CASSPSWTEETQYF. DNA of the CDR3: TGTGCCAGCTCACCAAGCTGGACAGAGGAGACCCAGTACTTC.

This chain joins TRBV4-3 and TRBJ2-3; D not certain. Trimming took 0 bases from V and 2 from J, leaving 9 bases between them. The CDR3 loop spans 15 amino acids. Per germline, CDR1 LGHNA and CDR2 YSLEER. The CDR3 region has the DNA TGCGCCAGCAGCCAAGATTTACATTCCACAGATACGCAGTATTTT. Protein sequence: CASSQDLHSTDTQYF.

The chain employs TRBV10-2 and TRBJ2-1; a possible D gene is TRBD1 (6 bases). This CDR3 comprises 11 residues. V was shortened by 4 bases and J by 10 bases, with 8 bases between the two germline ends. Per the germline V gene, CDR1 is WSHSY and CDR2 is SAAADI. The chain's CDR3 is CASSGQGEQFF. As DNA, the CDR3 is TGCGCCAGCAGTGGCCAGGGGGAGCAGTTCTTC.

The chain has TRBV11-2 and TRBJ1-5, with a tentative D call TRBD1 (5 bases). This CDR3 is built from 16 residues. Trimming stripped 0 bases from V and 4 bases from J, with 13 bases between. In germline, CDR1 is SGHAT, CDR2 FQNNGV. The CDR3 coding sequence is TGTGCCAGCAGCTTAGAAGGGGCTGGTCGGAATCAGCCCCAGCATTTT. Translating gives CASSLEGAGRNQPQHF.